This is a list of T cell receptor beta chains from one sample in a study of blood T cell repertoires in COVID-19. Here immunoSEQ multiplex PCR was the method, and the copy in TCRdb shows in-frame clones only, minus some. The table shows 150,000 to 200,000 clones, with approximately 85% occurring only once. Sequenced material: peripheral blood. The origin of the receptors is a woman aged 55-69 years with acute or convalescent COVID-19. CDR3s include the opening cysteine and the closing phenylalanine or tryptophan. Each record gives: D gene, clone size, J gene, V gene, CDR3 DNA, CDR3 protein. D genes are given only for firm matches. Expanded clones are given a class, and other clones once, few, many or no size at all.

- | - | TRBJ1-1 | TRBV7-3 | TGTGCCAGCAGCTCCACAGTGAACACTGAAGCTTTCTTT | CASSSTVNTEAFF
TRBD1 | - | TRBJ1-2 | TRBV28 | TGTGCCAGCAGTCCGGGACAGGGGCCTCGGGGCTACACCTTC | CASSPGQGPRGYTF
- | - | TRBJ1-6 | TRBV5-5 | TGTGCCAGCAGCTTCCAGGGGATTGATTCACCCCTCCACTTT | CASSFQGIDSPLHF
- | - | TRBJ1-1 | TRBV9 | TGTGCCAGCAGTCCGGGAGGGCGGGCTGAAGCTTTCTTT | CASSPGGRAEAFF
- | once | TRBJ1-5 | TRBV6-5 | TGTGCCAGCATCCTACAGGGAAATGGCAATCAGCCCCAGCATTTT | CASILQGNGNQPQHF
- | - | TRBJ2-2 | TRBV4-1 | TGCGCCAGCAGCCAGGTACTAGCACTGAACACCGGGGAGCTGTTTTTT | CASSQVLALNTGELFF
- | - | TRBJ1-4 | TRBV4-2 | TGTGCCAGCAGCCAAGATTTAGGAGCGGGTGTAAAACTGTTTTTT | CASSQDLGAGVKLFF
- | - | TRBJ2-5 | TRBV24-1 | TGTGCCACAGGGACTGATCAAGAGACCCAGTACTTC | CATGTDQETQYF
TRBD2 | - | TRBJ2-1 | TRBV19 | TGTGCCAGTAGTATTTTCAGCGGGAGGGCCAATGAGCAGTTCTTC | CASSIFSGRANEQFF
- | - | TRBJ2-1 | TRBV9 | TGTGCCAGCAGCGAACAGGATAACAATGAGCAGTTCTTC | CASSEQDNNEQFF
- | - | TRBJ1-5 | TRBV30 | TGTGCCTGGAGTGTTGCCGGTCAGCCCCAGCATTTT | CAWSVAGQPQHF
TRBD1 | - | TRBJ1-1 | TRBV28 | TGTGCCAGCACCCCGGGACAGGGGTGGACTGAAGCTTTCTTT | CASTPGQGWTEAFF
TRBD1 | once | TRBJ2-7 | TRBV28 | TGTGCCAGCAGTACCAGGACAGGGTCTCTCTACGAGCAGTACTTC | CASSTRTGSLYEQYF
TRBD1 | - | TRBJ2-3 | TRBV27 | TGTGCCAGCAGTTTCTCTAGGGGGCCCTTCACAGATACGCAGTATTTT | CASSFSRGPFTDTQYF
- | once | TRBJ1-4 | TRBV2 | TGTGCCAGCGATAGATGGGGCGATGAAAAACTGTTTTTT | CASDRWGDEKLFF
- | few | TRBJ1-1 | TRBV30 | TGTGCCTGGAGTTTCACGACTCCAGAAGCTTTCTTT | CAWSFTTPEAFF
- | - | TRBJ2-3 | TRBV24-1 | TGTGCCACCAGTGAGGGGGGAAGCACAGATACGCAGTATTTT | CATSEGGSTDTQYF
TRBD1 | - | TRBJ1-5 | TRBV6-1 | TGTGCCAGCAGTGAAGCAGGGGGCGCAGGTCAGCCCCAGCATTTT | CASSEAGGAGQPQHF
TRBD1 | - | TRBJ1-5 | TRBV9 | TGTGCCAGCAGCGTAGGACAGGGTGAAGGGCCCCAGCATTTT | CASSVGQGEGPQHF
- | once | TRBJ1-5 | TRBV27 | TGTGCCAGCAGTTTCTCCGGCAGGGGAAATCAGCCCCAGCATTTT | CASSFSGRGNQPQHF
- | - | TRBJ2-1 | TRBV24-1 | TGTGCCACCGGGGGGACTGGAGACTACAATGAGCAGTTCTTC | CATGGTGDYNEQFF
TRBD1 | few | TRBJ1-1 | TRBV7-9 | TGTGCCAGCAGCTCGATACCGGGACAGAGGGGCACTGAAGCTTTCTTT | CASSSIPGQRGTEAFF
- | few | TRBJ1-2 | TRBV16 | TGTGCCGAGGTTTCTGACTATGGCTACACCTTC | CAEVSDYGYTF
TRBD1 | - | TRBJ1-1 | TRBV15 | TGTGCCACCAGCAGAGGGGACAGGGGGCTGAGAACTGAAGCTTTCTTT | CATSRGDRGLRTEAFF
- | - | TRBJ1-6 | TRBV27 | TGTGCCAGCAGTTTACAAGGTTTTGGGGGGGGCACCTATAATTCACCCCTCCACTTT | CASSLQGFGGGTYNSPLHF
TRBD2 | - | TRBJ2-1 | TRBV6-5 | TGTGCCAGCAGCCTAGCGGGAGTATTGGTCTTC | CASSLAGVLVF
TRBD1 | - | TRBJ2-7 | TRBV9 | TGTGCCAGCAGCGAGGGGGCGGGCCTCCCCTACGAGCAGTACTTC | CASSEGAGLPYEQYF
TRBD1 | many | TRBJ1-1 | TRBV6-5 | TGTGCCAGCAGTAACAGGGGACACTTGAACACTGAAGCTTTCTTT | CASSNRGHLNTEAFF
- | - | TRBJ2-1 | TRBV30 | TGTGCCTGCAGATCACTAGAGACCTACAATGAGCAGTTCTTC | CACRSLETYNEQFF
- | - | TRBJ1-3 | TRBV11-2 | TGTGCCAGCAGCCCCGAGGCTGGAAACACCATATATTTT | CASSPEAGNTIYF
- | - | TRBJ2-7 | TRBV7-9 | TGTGCCAGCAGCTTAGGGACAGCCCCCTACGAGCAGTACTTC | CASSLGTAPYEQYF
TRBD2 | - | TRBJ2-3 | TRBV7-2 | TGTGCCAGCAGCGAAGCGGGAAGCGGTACGCAGTATTTT | CASSEAGSGTQYF
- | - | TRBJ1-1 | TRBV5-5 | TGTGCCAGCAGCTTGGGGGGGCAGAACACTGAAGCTTTCTTT | CASSLGGQNTEAFF
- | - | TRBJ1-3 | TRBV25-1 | TGTGCCAGCAGTGTGTGGGGAGACACCATATATTTT | CASSVWGDTIYF
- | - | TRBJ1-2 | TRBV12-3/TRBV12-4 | TGTGCCAGCTCTCAGGGTCATGGCTACACCTTC | CASSQGHGYTF
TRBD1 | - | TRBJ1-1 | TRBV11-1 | TGTGCCAGCAGTGGGAACAGGGGACCGAACACTGAAGCTTTCTTT | CASSGNRGPNTEAFF
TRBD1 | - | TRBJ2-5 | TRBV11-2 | TGTGCCAGCAGCCCGGGCAAACAGGGGCTGGGGGAGACCCAGTACTTC | CASSPGKQGLGETQYF
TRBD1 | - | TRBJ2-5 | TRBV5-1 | TGCGCCAGCAGCTTAGGGCAGGGGGCCGTTGAGACCCAGTACTTC | CASSLGQGAVETQYF
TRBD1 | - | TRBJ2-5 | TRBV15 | TGTGCCACCAGCGAGGGACAGGGAGGCCAAGAGACCCAGTACTTC | CATSEGQGGQETQYF
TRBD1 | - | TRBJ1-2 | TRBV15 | TGTGCCACCAGCGGTACAGGGGGCGCAGGGAATGGCTACACCTTC | CATSGTGGAGNGYTF
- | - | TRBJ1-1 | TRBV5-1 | TGCGCCAGCAGCTTTACGCAGTACACTGAAGCTTTCTTT | CASSFTQYTEAFF
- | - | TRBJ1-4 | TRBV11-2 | TGTGCCAGCAGCTTTGGAGGGAAAAAACTGTTTTTT | CASSFGGKKLFF